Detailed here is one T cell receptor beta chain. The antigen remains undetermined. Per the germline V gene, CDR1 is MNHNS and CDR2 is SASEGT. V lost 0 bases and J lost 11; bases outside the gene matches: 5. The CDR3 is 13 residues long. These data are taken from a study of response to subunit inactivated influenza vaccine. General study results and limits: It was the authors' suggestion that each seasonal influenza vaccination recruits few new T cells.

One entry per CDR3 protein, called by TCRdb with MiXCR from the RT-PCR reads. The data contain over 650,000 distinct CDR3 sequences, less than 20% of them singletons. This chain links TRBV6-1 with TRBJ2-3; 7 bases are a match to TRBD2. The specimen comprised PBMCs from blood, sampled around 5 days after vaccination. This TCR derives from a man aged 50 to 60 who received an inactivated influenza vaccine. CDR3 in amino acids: CASSEARGYGQYF. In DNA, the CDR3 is TGTGCCAGCAGTGAAGCGCGGGGGTATGGGCAGTATTTT.